The rows below give T cell receptor beta chains drawn from one sample of a study of metastatic and nonmetastatic thyroid tumors. MiXCR reprocessed the PCR reads for TCRdb. This table holds 26,000 or so clones, about 15% found once. The sequencing input was blood. The origin of the receptors is a male donor with papillary thyroid cancer or a benign thyroid nodule (not recorded which). Some clones in this sample may be carry-over from other donors' samples. Each CDR3 is given with its conserved first and last residue. A D gene is named only where the DNA matches it firmly. Only part of the rows carry a size: once, few, many, or a class if the clone is expanded.

v_gene: TRBV3-1; d_gene: NA; j_gene: TRBJ2-1; len: 15; abundance: many; CDR3aa: CASSHQLGGAGEQFF; CDR3nt: TGTGCCAGCAGCCACCAACTAGGGGGGGCAGGTGAGCAGTTCTTC
v_gene: TRBV7-9; d_gene: NA; j_gene: TRBJ2-1; len: 13; abundance: many; CDR3aa: CASSLGFGNEQFF; CDR3nt: TGTGCCAGCAGCTTAGGTTTCGGAAATGAGCAGTTCTTC
v_gene: TRBV20-1; d_gene: TRBD2; j_gene: TRBJ2-7; len: 15; abundance: NA; CDR3aa: CSARFGTSGTYEQYF; CDR3nt: TGCAGTGCTAGGTTTGGGACTAGCGGAACCTACGAGCAGTACTTC
v_gene: TRBV20-1; d_gene: NA; j_gene: TRBJ2-7; len: 16; abundance: many; CDR3aa: CSASSPRGSRTFEQYF; CDR3nt: TGCAGTGCTAGTTCACCGAGGGGCTCCCGGACCTTCGAGCAGTACTTC
v_gene: TRBV20-1; d_gene: TRBD1; j_gene: TRBJ1-5; len: 16; abundance: many; CDR3aa: CSARPRTGSINQPQHF; CDR3nt: TGCAGTGCTAGACCCCGGACAGGGTCAATTAATCAGCCCCAGCATTTT
v_gene: TRBV20-1; d_gene: NA; j_gene: TRBJ1-2; len: 11; abundance: NA; CDR3aa: CSSPVYGGYTF; CDR3nt: TGCAGTTCCCCCGTCTACGGTGGCTACACCTTC
v_gene: TRBV7-8; d_gene: TRBD1; j_gene: TRBJ1-1; len: 15; abundance: many; CDR3aa: CASSLAGQGFTEAFF; CDR3nt: TGTGCCAGCAGCTTAGCGGGACAGGGGTTCACTGAAGCTTTCTTT
v_gene: TRBV15; d_gene: NA; j_gene: TRBJ2-7; len: 15; abundance: NA; CDR3aa: CATSEGFLYSYEHYF; CDR3nt: TGTGCCACCAGCGAAGGCTTTCTGTATTCCTACGAGCATTACTTC
v_gene: TRBV6-2/TRBV6-3; d_gene: NA; j_gene: TRBJ2-2; len: 14; abundance: NA; CDR3aa: CASIPDIVTVELFF; CDR3nt: TGTGCCAGCATCCCGGACATTGTCACCGTGGAGCTGTTTTTT
v_gene: TRBV29-1; d_gene: NA; j_gene: TRBJ1-2; len: 9; abundance: few; CDR3aa: CSVEGGYTF; CDR3nt: TGCAGCGTCGAAGGGGGCTACACCTTC
v_gene: TRBV9; d_gene: NA; j_gene: TRBJ1-2; len: 15; abundance: NA; CDR3aa: CASTGLHLVNYGYTF; CDR3nt: TGTGCCAGCACGGGCCTTCATTTAGTTAACTATGGCTACACCTTC
v_gene: TRBV4-2; d_gene: TRBD2; j_gene: TRBJ2-5; len: 17; abundance: many; CDR3aa: CASSPGGSGRAGETQYF; CDR3nt: TGTGCCAGCAGCCCCGGGGGAAGTGGGAGGGCCGGGGAGACCCAGTACTTC
v_gene: TRBV5-5; d_gene: TRBD1; j_gene: TRBJ1-3; len: 15; abundance: NA; CDR3aa: CASSLAGTGMYTIYF; CDR3nt: TGTGCCAGCAGCTTGGCCGGGACAGGGATGTACACCATATATTTT
v_gene: TRBV9; d_gene: NA; j_gene: TRBJ2-3; len: 15; abundance: many; CDR3aa: CASSVRDSSTDTQYF; CDR3nt: TGTGCCAGCAGCGTCCGGGACTCTAGCACAGATACGCAGTATTTT
v_gene: TRBV20-1; d_gene: NA; j_gene: TRBJ2-7; len: 13; abundance: many; CDR3aa: CSALQRGNYEQYF; CDR3nt: TGCAGTGCTCTCCAGCGCGGGAACTACGAGCAGTACTTC
v_gene: TRBV27; d_gene: NA; j_gene: TRBJ1-1; len: 11; abundance: many; CDR3aa: CASRSVGKAFF; CDR3nt: TGTGCCAGCAGATCGGTGGGGAAAGCTTTCTTT
v_gene: TRBV5-6; d_gene: TRBD2; j_gene: TRBJ2-1; len: 12; abundance: many; CDR3aa: CASRRGWTSALF; CDR3nt: TGTGCCAGCAGAAGGGGTTGGACTAGCGCACTCTTC
v_gene: TRBV19; d_gene: NA; j_gene: TRBJ1-1; len: 14; abundance: many; CDR3aa: CASSIGTGNTEAFF; CDR3nt: TGTGCCAGTAGTATCGGGACGGGGAACACTGAAGCTTTCTTT
v_gene: TRBV11-2; d_gene: NA; j_gene: TRBJ2-2; len: 14; abundance: many; CDR3aa: CASSLEPGTGELFF; CDR3nt: TGTGCCAGCAGCTTAGAACCGGGAACCGGGGAGCTGTTTTTT
v_gene: TRBV6-1; d_gene: TRBD1; j_gene: TRBJ1-2; len: 13; abundance: many; CDR3aa: CASSLDRAYGYTF; CDR3nt: TGTGCCAGCAGTCTAGACAGGGCCTACGGCTACACCTTC
v_gene: TRBV6-2/TRBV6-3; d_gene: NA; j_gene: TRBJ2-3; len: 13; abundance: many; CDR3aa: CASRLGRTDTQYF; CDR3nt: TGTGCCAGCAGGCTCGGGAGAACAGATACGCAGTATTTT
v_gene: TRBV28; d_gene: NA; j_gene: TRBJ1-1; len: 12; abundance: few; CDR3aa: CASRGNGEKAFF; CDR3nt: TGTGCCAGCAGAGGCAATGGGGAGAAAGCTTTCTTT
v_gene: TRBV6-1; d_gene: NA; j_gene: TRBJ1-1; len: 15; abundance: large; CDR3aa: CASSEVAEGPNEAFF; CDR3nt: TGTGCCAGCAGTGAAGTGGCCGAGGGGCCCAATGAAGCTTTCTTT
v_gene: TRBV28; d_gene: NA; j_gene: TRBJ1-3; len: 14; abundance: many; CDR3aa: CATGDTRSGNTIYF; CDR3nt: TGTGCCACCGGGGACACACGCTCTGGAAACACCATATATTTT
v_gene: TRBV9; d_gene: NA; j_gene: TRBJ2-7; len: 14; abundance: many; CDR3aa: CASSPRQASYEQYF; CDR3nt: TGTGCCAGCAGTCCCCGACAGGCCTCCTACGAGCAGTACTTC
v_gene: TRBV11-3; d_gene: NA; j_gene: TRBJ2-3; len: 14; abundance: many; CDR3aa: CASSLGSETDTQYF; CDR3nt: TGTGCCAGCAGCCTCGGCAGTGAGACAGATACGCAGTATTTT
v_gene: TRBV19; d_gene: NA; j_gene: TRBJ2-1; len: 15; abundance: many; CDR3aa: CASSSGTPTRGEQFF; CDR3nt: TGTGCCAGTAGTTCTGGGACGCCGACCAGAGGGGAGCAGTTCTTC
v_gene: TRBV5-5; d_gene: NA; j_gene: TRBJ1-4; len: 14; abundance: many; CDR3aa: CASSRSATNEKLFF; CDR3nt: TGTGCCAGCAGCCGATCTGCAACTAATGAAAAACTGTTTTTT
v_gene: TRBV5-1; d_gene: NA; j_gene: TRBJ2-5; len: 15; abundance: many; CDR3aa: CASSLEGGFPETQYF; CDR3nt: TGCGCCAGCAGCTTGGAGGGGGGCTTTCCAGAGACCCAGTACTTC
v_gene: TRBV29-1; d_gene: NA; j_gene: TRBJ1-4; len: 11; abundance: many; CDR3aa: CSVDEGEKLFF; CDR3nt: TGCAGCGTTGATGAAGGTGAAAAACTGTTTTTT
v_gene: TRBV6-1; d_gene: NA; j_gene: TRBJ1-2; len: 16; abundance: NA; CDR3aa: CASREPHRDSVYGYTF; CDR3nt: TGTGCCAGCAGAGAACCCCATCGAGACAGCGTATATGGCTACACCTTC
v_gene: TRBV6-1; d_gene: NA; j_gene: TRBJ2-7; len: 15; abundance: medium-sized; CDR3aa: CASSEAPGERWEQYF; CDR3nt: TGTGCCAGCAGTGAAGCGCCCGGGGAGCGTTGGGAGCAGTACTTC
v_gene: TRBV12-3/TRBV12-4; d_gene: NA; j_gene: TRBJ2-3; len: 14; abundance: many; CDR3aa: CASSSLGGTDTQYF; CDR3nt: TGTGCCAGCAGTTCGTTAGGGGGAACAGATACGCAGTATTTT
v_gene: TRBV29-1; d_gene: NA; j_gene: TRBJ2-1; len: 11; abundance: many; CDR3aa: CSVEQVNEQFF; CDR3nt: TGCAGCGTTGAACAGGTGAATGAGCAGTTCTTC
v_gene: TRBV18; d_gene: TRBD2; j_gene: TRBJ2-2; len: 15; abundance: many; CDR3aa: CASSLEGLTTGELFF; CDR3nt: TGTGCCAGCTCACTAGAGGGACTAACCACCGGGGAGCTGTTTTTT
v_gene: TRBV20-1; d_gene: TRBD2; j_gene: TRBJ2-1; len: 14; abundance: many; CDR3aa: CSAPGLAGLSEQFF; CDR3nt: TGCAGTGCGCCCGGACTAGCGGGATTGTCCGAGCAGTTCTTC
v_gene: TRBV6-1; d_gene: NA; j_gene: TRBJ1-2; len: 15; abundance: NA; CDR3aa: CASSEPGRTNYGYTF; CDR3nt: TGTGCCAGCAGTGAACCGGGACGGACTAACTATGGCTACACCTTC
v_gene: TRBV27; d_gene: NA; j_gene: TRBJ1-5; len: 12; abundance: many; CDR3aa: CASSSWNQPQHF; CDR3nt: TGTGCCAGCAGTTCCTGGAATCAGCCCCAGCATTTT